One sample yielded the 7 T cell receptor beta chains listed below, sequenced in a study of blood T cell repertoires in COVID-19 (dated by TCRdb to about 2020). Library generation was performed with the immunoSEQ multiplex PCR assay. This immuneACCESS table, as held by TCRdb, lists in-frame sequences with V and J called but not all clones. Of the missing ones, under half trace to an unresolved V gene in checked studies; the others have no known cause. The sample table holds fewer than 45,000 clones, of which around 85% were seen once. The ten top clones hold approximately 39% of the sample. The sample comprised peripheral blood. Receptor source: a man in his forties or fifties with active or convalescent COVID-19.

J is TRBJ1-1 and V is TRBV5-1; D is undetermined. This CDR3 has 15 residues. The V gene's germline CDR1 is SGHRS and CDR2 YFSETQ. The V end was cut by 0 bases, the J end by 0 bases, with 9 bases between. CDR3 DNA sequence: TGCGCCAGCAGCTTGGTCGGCGGGGTGAACACTGAAGCTTTCTTT. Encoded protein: CASSLVGGVNTEAFF. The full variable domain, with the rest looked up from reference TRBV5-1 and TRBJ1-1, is KAGVTQTPRYLIKTRGQQVTLSCSPISGHRSVSWYQQTPGQGLQFLFEYFSETQRNKGNFPGRFSGRQFSNSRSEMNVSTLELGDSALYLCASSLVGGVNTEAFFGQGTRLTVV.

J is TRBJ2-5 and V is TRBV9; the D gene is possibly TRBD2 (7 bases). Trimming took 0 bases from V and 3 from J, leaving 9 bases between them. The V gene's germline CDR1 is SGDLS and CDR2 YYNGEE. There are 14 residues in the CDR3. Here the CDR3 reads CASSVGGGEETQYF. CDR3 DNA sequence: TGTGCCAGCAGCGTAGGAGGGGGGGAAGAGACCCAGTACTTC. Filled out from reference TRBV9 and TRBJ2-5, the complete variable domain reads DSGVTQTPKHLITATGQRVTLRCSPRSGDLSVYWYQQSLDQGLQFLIQYYNGEERAKGNILERFSAQQFPDLHSELNLSSLELGDSALYFCASSVGGGEETQYFGPGTRLLVL.

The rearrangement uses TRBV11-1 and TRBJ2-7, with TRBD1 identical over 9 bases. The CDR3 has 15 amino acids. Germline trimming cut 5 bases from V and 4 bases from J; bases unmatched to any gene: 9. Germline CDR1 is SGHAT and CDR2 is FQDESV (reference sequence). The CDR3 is CASSLSRDREYEQYF. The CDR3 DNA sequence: TGTGCCAGCAGCCTTTCTCGGGACAGGGAGTACGAGCAGTACTTC.

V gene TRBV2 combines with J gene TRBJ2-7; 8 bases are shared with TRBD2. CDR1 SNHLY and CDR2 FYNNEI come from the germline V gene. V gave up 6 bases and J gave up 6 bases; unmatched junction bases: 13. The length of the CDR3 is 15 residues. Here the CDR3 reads CASSDGLAPRGEQYF. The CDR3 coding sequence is TGTGCCAGCAGCGACGGACTAGCTCCTAGGGGCGAGCAGTACTTC.

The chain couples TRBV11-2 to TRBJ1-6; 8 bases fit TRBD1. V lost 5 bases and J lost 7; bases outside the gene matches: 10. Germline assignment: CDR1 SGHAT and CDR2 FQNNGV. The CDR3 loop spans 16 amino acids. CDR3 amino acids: CASSRGPDRENSPLHF. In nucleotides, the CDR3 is TGTGCCAGCAGCAGGGGTCCGGACAGGGAGAATTCACCCCTCCACTTT.

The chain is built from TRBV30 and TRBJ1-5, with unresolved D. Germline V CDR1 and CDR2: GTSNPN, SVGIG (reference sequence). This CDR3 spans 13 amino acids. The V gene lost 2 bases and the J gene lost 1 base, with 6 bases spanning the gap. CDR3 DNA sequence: TGTGCCTGGAGTTCGTTGAGCAATCAGCCCCAGCATTTT. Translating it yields CAWSSLSNQPQHF.

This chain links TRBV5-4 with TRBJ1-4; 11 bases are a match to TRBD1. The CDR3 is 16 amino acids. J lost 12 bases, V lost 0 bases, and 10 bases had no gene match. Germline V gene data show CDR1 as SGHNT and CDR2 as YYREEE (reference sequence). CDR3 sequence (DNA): TGTGCCAGCAGCTTGGGAGGGACAGGGGGAGTCACGGAACTGTTTTTT. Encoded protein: CASSLGGTGGVTELFF.